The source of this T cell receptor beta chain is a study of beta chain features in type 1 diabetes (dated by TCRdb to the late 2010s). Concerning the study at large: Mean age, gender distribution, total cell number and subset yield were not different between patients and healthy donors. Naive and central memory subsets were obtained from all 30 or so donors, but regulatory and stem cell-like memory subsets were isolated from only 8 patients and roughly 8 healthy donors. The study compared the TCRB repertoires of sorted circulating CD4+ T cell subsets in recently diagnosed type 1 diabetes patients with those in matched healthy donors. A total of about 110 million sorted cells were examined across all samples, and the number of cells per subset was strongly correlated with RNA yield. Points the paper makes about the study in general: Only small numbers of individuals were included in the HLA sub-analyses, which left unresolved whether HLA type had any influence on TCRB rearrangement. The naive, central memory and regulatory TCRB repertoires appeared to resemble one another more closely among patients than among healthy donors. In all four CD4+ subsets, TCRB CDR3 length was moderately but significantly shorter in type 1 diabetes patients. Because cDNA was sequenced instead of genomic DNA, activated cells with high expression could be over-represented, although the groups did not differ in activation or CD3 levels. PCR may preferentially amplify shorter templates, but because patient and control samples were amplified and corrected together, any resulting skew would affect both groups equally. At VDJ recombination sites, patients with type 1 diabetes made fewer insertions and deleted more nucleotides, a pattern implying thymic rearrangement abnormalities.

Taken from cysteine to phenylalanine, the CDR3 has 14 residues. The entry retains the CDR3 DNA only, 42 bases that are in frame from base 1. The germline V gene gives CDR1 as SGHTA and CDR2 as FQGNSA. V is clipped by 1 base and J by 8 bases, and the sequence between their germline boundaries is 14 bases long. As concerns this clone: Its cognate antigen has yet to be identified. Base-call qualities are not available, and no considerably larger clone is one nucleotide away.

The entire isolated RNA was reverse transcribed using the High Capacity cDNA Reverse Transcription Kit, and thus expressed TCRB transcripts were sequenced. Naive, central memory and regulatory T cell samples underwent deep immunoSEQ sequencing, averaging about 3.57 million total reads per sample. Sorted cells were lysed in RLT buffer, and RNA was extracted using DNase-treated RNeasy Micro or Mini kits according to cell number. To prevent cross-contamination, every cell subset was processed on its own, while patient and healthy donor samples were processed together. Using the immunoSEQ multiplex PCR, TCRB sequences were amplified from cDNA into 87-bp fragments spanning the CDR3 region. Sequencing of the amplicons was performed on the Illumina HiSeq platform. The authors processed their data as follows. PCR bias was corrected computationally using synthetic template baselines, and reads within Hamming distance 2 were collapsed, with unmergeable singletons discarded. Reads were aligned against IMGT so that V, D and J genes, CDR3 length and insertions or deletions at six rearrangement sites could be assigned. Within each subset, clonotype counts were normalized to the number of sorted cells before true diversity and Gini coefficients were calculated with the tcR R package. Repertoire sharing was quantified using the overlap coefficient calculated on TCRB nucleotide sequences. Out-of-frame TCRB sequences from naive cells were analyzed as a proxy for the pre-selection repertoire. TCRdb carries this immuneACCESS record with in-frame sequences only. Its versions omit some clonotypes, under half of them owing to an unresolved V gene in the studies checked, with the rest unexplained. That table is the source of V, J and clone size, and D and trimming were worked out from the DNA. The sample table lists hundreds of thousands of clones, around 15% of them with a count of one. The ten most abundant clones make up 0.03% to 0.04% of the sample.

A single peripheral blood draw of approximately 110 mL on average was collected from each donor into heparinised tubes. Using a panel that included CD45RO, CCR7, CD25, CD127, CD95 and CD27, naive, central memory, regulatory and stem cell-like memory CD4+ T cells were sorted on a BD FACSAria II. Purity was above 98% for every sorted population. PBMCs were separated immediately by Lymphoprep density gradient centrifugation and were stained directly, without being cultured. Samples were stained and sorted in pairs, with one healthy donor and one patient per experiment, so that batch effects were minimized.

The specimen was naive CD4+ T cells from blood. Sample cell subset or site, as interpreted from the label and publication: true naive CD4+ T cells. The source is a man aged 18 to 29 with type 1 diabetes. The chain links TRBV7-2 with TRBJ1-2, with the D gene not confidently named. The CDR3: CASSLGSALAGYTF. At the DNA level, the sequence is TGTGCCAGCAGCTTAGGATCAGCGCTCGCGGGCTACACCTTC. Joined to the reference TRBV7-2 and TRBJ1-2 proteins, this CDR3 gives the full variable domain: GAGVSQSPSNKVTEKGKDVELRCDPISGHTALYWYRQSLGQGLEFLIYFQGNSAPDKSGLPSDRFSAERTGGSVSTLTIQRTQQEDSAVYLCASSLGSALAGYTFGSGTRLTVV.